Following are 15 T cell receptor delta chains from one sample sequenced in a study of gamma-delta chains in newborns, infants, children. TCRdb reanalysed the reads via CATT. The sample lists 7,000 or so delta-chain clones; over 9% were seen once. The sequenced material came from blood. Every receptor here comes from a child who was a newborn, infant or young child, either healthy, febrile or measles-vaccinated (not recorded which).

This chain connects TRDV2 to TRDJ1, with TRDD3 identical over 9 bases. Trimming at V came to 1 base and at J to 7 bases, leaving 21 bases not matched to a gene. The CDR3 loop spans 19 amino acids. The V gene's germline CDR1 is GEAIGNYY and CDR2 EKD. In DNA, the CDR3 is TGTGCCTGTGACACTATGACAGGCCTGGGGGATTACAAAGGAGGTAAACTCATCTTT. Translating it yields CACDTMTGLGDYKGGKLIF.

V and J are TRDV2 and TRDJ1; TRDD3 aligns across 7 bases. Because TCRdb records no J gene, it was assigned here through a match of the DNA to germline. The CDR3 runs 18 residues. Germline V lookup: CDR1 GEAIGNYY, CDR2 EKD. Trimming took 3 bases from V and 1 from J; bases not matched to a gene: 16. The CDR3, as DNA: TGTGCCTGTGACCCGGGAATGGGGGAGACGAGGTGCACCGATAAACTCATCTTT. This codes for CACDPGMGETRCTDKLIF.

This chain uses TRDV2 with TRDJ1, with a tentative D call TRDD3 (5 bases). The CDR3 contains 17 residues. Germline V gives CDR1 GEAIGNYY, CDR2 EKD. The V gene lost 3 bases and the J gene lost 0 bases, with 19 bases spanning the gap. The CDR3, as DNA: TGTGCCTGTGACCCGCTGGGACTAAAAACGTACACCGATAAACTCATCTTT. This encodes CACDPLGLKTYTDKLIF.

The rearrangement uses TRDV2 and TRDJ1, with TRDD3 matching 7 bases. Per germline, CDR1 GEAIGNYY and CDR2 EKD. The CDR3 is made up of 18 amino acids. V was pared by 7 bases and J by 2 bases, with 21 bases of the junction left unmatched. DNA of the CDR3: TGTGCCTGCCGCTCCCTATCGCGTACTGGGGATGGAACCGATAAACTCATCTTT. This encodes CACRSLSRTGDGTDKLIF.

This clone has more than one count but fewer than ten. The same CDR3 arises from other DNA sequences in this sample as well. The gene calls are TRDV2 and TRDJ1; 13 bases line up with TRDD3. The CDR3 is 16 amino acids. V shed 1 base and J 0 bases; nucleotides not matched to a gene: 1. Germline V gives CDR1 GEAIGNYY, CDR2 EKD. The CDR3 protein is CACDTLGDTYTDKLIF. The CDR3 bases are TGTGCCTGTGACACACTGGGGGATACGTACACCGATAAACTCATCTTT.

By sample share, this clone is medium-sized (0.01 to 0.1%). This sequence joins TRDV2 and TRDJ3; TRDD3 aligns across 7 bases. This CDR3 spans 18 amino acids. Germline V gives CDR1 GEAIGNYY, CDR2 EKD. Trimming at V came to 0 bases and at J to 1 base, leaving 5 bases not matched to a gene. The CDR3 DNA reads TGTGCCTGTGACACCTGGGGGAGCCTGTCCTGGGACACCCGACAGATGTTTTTC. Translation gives CACDTWGSLSWDTRQMFF.

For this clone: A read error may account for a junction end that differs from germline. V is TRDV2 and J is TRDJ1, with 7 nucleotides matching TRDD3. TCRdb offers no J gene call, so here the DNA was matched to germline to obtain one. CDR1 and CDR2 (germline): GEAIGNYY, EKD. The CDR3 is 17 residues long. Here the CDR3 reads CACDRMGEKEETDTLIF. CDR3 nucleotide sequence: TGTGCCTGTGACAGGATGGGGGAGAAAGAGGAAACCGATACACTCATCTTT.

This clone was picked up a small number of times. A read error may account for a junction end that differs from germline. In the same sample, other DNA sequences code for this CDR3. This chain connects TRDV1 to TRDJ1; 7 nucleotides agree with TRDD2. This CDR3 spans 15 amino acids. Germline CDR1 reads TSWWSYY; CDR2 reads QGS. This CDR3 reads CALGENSYPLRRLIF. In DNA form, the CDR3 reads TGCGCTCTTGGAGAAAATTCCTACCCCCTGAGGAGACTCATCTTT.

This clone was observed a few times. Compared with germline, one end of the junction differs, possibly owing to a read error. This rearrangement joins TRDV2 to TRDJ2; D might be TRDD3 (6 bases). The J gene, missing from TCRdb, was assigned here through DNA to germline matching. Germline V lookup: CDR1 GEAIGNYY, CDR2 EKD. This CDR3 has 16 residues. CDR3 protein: CACDTVGIALTAKLFF. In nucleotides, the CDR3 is TGTGCCTGTGACACCGTTGGGATAGCTTTGACAGCAAAACTCTTCTTT.

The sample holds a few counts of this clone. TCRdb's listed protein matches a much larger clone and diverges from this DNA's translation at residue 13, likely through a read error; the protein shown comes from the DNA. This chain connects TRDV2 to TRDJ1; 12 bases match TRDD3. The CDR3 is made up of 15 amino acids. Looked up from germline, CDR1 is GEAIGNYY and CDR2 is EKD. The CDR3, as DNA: TGTGCCTGTGACGGGCTGGGGGATACGACCGATAAACCCATCTTT. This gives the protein CACDGLGDTTDKPIF.

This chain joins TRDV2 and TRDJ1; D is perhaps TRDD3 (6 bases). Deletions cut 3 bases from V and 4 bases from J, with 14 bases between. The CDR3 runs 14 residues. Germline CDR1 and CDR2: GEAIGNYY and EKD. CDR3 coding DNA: TGTGCCTGTGACGTAATGGGGGCAGACGATAAACTCATCTTT. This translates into CACDVMGADDKLIF.

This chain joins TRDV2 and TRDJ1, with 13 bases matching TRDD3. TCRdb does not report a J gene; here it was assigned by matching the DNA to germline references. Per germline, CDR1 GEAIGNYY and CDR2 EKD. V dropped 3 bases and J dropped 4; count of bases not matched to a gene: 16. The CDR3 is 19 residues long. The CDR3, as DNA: TGTGCCTGTGACGACATACTGGGGGATACGCACCCCTCGGACGATAAACTCATCTTT. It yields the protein CACDDILGDTHPSDDKLIF.

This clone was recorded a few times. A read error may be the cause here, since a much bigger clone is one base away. CDR3 sequence: CACDPLVMGDTRGTDKLIF. As DNA, the CDR3 is TGTGCCTGTGACCCACTAGTAATGGGGGATACGCGGGGGACCGATAAACTCATCTTT. This sequence joins TRDV2 and TRDJ1, with 11 bases lining up with TRDD3. Assignment of the J gene here rests on matching the DNA to germline, because TCRdb gives none. CDR3 length: 19 residues. Germline CDR1 and CDR2: GEAIGNYY and EKD. V lost 3 bases and J lost 2; bases outside the gene matches: 16.

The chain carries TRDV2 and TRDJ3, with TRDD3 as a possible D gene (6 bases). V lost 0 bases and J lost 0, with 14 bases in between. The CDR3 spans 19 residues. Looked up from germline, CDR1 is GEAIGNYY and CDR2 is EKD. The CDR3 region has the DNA TGTGCCTGTGACACCGGTGGGGGTTGGCCCTCCTGGGACACCCGACAGATGTTTTTC. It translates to CACDTGGGWPSWDTRQMFF.

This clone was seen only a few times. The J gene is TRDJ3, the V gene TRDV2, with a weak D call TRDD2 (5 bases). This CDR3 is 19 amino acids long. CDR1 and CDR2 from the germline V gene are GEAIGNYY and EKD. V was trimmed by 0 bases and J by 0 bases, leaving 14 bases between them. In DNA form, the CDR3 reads TGTGCCTGTGACACCGCAGGGGCTTCCAGCTCCTGGGACACCCGACAGATGTTTTTC. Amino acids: CACDTAGASSSWDTRQMFF.